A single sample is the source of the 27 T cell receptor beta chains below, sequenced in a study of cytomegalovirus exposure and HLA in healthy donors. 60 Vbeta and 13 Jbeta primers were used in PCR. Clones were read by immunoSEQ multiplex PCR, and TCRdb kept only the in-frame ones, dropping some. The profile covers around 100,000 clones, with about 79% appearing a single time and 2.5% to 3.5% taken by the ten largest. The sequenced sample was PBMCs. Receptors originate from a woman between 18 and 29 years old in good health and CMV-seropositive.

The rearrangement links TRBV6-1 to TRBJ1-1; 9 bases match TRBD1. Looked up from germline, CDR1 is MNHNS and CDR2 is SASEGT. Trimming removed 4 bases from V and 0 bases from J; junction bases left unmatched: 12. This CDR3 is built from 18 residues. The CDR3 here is CASSAIRTGTGMNTEAFF. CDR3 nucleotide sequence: TGTGCCAGCAGTGCTATTCGAACCGGGACAGGGATGAACACTGAAGCTTTCTTT.

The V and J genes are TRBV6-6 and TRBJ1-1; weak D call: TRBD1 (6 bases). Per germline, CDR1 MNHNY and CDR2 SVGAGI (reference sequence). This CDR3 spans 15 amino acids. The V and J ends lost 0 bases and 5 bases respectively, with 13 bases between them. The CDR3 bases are TGTGCCAGCAGTTACTCGGCAGGAAGGGGGACTGAAGCTTTCTTT. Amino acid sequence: CASSYSAGRGTEAFF.

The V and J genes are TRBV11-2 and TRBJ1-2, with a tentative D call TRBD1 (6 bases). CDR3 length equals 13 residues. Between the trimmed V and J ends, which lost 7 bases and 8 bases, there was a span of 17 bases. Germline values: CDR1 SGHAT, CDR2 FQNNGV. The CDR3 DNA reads TGTGCCAGCAACAGGGATTCGGTGGGGGGCTACACCTTC. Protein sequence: CASNRDSVGGYTF. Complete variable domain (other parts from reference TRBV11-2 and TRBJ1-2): EAGVAQSPRYKIIEKRQSVAFWCNPISGHATLYWYQQILGQGPKLLIQFQNNGVVDDSQLPKDRFSAERLKGVDSTLKIQPAKLEDSAVYLCASNRDSVGGYTFGSGTRLTVV.

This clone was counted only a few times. The CDR3 region has the DNA TGTGCCACCAGCGGGCTACCTCTCCGGGGGAACTATGGCTACACCTTC. Amino acid sequence: CATSGLPLRGNYGYTF. The V gene is TRBV15, the J gene TRBJ1-2; tentatively, D is TRBD1 (5 bases). Germline loops: CDR1 LNHNV, CDR2 YYDKDF (reference sequence). This CDR3 region has 16 residues. With 5 bases removed from V and 2 bases from J, the gap between germline ends came to 18 bases.

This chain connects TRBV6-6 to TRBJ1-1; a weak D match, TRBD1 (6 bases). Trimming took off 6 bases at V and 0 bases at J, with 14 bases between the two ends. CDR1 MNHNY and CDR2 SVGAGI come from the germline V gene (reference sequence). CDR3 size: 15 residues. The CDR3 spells CASRRGGDMNTEAFF. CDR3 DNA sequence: TGTGCCAGCAGACGAGGGGGGGATATGAACACTGAAGCTTTCTTT.

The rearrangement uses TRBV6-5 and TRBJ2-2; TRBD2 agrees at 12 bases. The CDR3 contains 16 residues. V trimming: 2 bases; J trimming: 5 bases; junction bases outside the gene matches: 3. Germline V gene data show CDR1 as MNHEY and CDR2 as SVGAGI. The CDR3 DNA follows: TGTGCCAGCAGTTACCGGACTAGCGGGAATACCGGGGAGCTGTTTTTT. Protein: CASSYRTSGNTGELFF.

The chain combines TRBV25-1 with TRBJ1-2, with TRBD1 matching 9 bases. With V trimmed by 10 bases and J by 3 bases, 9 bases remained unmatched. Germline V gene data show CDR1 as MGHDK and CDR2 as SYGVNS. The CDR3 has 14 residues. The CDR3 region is CATSTGGFYYGYTF. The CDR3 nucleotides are TGTGCCACCTCAACAGGGGGCTTTTACTATGGCTACACCTTC.

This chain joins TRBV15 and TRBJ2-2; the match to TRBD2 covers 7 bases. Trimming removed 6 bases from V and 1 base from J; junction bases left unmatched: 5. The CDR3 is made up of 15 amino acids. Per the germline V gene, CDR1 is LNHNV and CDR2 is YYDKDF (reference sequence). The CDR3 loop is CATRGGVGNTGELFF. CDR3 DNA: TGTGCCACCAGGGGAGGGGTCGGGAACACCGGGGAGCTGTTTTTT.

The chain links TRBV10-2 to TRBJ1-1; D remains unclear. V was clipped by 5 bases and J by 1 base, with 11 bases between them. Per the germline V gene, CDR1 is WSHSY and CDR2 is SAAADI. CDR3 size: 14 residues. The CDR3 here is CASSLAGSNTEAFF. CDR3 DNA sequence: TGCGCCAGCAGTTTGGCAGGATCGAACACTGAAGCTTTCTTT.

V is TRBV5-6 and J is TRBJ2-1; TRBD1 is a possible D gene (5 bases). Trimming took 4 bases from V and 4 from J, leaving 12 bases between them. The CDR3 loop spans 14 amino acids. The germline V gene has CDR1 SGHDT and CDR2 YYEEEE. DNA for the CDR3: TGTGCCAGCAGCAGAAGGGGAATGTACAATGAGCAGTTCTTC. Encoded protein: CASSRRGMYNEQFF. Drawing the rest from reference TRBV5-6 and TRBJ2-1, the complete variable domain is DAGVTQSPTHLIKTRGQQVTLRCSPKSGHDTVSWYQQALGQGPQFIFQYYEEEERQRGNFPDRFSGHQFPNYSSELNVNALLLGDSALYLCASSRRGMYNEQFFGPGTRLTVL.

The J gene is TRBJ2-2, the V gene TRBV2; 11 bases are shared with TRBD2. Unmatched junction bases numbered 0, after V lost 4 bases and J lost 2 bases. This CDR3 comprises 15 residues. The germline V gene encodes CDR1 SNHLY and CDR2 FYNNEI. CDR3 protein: CASSGLAGNTGELFF. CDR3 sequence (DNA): TGTGCCAGCAGTGGACTAGCGGGAAACACCGGGGAGCTGTTTTTT.

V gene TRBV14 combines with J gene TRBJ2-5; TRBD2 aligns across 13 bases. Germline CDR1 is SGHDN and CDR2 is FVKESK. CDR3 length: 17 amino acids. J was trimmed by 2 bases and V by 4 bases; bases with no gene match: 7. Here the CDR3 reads CASSPLLAGGEQETQYF. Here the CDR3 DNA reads TGTGCCAGCAGCCCACTACTAGCGGGAGGGGAACAAGAGACCCAGTACTTC.

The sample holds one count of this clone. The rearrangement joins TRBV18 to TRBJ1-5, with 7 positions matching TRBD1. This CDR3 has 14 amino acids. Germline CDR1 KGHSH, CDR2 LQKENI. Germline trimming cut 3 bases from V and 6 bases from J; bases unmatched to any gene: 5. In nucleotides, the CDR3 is TGTGCCAGCTCACCGTGGACAGGTCGTCAGCCCCAGCATTTT. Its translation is CASSPWTGRQPQHF.

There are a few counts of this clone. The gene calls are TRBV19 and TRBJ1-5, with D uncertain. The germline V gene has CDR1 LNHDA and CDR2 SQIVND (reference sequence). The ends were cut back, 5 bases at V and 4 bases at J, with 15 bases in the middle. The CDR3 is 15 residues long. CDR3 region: CASSPERRVNQPQHF. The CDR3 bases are TGTGCCAGTAGTCCCGAGCGGAGAGTTAATCAGCCCCAGCATTTT.

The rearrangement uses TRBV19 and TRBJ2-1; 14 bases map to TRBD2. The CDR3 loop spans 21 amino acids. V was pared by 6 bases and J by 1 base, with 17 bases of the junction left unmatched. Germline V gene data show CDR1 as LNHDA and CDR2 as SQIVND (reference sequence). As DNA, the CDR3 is TGTGCCAGTAGCCCCCTGGGCCTCGGACTAGCGGGAGGAAGGTCCTACAATGAGCAGTTCTTC. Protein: CASSPLGLGLAGGRSYNEQFF.

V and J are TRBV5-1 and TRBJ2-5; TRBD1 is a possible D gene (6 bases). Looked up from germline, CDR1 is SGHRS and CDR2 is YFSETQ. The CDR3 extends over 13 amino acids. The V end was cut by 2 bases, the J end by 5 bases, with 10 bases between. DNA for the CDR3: TGCGCCAGCAGCTTACAGGGTTCGGAGACCCAGTACTTC. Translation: CASSLQGSETQYF.

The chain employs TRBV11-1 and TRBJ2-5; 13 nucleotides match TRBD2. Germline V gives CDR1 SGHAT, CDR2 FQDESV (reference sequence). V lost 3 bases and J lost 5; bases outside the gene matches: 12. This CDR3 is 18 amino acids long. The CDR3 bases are TGTGCCAGCAGCTTCACCGGGACTAGCGGGAAGAAGGTGGAGACCCAGTACTTC. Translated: CASSFTGTSGKKVETQYF.

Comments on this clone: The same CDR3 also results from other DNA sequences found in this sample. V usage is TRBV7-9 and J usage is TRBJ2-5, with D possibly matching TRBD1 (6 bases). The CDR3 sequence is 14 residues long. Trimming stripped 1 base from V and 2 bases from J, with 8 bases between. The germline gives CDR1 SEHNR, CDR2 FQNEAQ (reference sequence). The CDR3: CASSLVTGQETQYF. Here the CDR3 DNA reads TGTGCCAGCAGCTTAGTAACAGGGCAAGAGACCCAGTACTTC.

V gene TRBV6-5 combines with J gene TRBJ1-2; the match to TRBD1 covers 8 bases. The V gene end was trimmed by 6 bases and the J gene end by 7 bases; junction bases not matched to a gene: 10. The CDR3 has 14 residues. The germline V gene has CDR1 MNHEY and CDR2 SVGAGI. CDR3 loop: CASSFRTGTGGYTF. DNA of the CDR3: TGTGCCAGCAGCTTTCGGACAGGGACAGGTGGCTACACCTTC.

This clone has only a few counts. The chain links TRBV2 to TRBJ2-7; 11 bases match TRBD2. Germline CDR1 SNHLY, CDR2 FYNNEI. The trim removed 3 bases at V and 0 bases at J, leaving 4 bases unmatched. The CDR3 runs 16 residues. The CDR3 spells CASSDETSGISYEQYF. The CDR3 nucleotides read TGTGCCAGCAGTGATGAGACTAGCGGGATCTCCTACGAGCAGTACTTC.

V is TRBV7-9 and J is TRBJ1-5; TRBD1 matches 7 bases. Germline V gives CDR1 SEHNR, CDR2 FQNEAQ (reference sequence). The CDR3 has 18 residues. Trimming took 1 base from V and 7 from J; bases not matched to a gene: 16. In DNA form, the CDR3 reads TGTGCCAGCAGCTTAGGAGATACGAGACAGGGTAATGAACAGCCCCAGCATTTT. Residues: CASSLGDTRQGNEQPQHF.

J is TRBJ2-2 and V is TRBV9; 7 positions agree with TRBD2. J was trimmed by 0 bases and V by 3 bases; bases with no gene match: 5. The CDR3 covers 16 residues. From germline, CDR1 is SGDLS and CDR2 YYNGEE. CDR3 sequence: CASSERDYSNTGELFF. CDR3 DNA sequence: TGTGCCAGCAGCGAACGGGACTATTCGAACACCGGGGAGCTGTTTTTT.

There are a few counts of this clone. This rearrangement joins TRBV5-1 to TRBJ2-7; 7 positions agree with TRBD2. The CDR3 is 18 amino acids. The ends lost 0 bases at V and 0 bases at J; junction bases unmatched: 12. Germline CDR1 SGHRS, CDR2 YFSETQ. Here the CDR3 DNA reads TGCGCCAGCAGCTTGGAAGCGGGGCAAACATTAAGCTCCTACGAGCAGTACTTC. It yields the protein CASSLEAGQTLSSYEQYF. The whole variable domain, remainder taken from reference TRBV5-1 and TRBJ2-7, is KAGVTQTPRYLIKTRGQQVTLSCSPISGHRSVSWYQQTPGQGLQFLFEYFSETQRNKGNFPGRFSGRQFSNSRSEMNVSTLELGDSALYLCASSLEAGQTLSSYEQYFGPGTRLTVT.

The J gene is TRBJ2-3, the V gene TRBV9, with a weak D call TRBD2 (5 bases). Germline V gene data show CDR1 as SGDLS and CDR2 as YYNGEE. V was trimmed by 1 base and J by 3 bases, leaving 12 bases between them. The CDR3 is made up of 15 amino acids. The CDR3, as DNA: TGTGCCAGCAGCGTAAGTGGGAGAGGGACAGATACGCAGTATTTT. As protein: CASSVSGRGTDTQYF.

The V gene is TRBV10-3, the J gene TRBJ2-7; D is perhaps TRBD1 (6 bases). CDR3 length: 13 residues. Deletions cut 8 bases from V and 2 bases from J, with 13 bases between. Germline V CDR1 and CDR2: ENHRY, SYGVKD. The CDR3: CAIGRQATYEQYF. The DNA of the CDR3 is TGTGCCATCGGAAGACAGGCAACCTACGAGCAGTACTTC.

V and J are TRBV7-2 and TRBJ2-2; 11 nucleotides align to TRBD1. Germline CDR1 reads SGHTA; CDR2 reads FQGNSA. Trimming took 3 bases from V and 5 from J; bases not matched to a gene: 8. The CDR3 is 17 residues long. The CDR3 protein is CASSFSPGTGGTGELFF. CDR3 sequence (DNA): TGTGCCAGCAGCTTTTCTCCGGGGACAGGGGGAACCGGGGAGCTGTTTTTT.

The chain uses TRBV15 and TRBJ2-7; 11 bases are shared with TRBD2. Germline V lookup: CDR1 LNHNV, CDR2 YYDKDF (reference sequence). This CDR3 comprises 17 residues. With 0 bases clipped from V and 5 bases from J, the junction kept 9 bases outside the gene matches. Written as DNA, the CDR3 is TGTGCCACCAGCAGAGATATCATAGCGGGAGGGTTCGACGAGCAGTACTTC. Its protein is CATSRDIIAGGFDEQYF.